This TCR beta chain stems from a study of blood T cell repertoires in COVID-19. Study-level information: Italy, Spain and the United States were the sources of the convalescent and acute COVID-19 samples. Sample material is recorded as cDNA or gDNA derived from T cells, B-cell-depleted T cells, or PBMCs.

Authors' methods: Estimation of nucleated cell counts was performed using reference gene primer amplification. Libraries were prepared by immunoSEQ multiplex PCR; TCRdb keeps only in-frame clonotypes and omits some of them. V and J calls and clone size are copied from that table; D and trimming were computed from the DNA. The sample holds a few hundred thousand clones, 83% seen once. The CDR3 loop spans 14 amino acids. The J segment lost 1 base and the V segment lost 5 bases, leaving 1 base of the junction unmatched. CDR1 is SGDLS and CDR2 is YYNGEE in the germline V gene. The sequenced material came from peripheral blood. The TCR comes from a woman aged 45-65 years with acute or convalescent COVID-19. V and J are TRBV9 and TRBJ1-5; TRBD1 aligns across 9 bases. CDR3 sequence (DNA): TGTGCCAGCAGTGGGACAGGGAGCAATCAGCCCCAGCATTTT. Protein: CASSGTGSNQPQHF.